These 13 T cell receptor beta chains came from one sample sequenced in a study of blood T cells in healthy people across ages. Sample-barcoded 5' priming and a J-beta primer mix drove a second PCR of roughly 6 to 12 cycles. Each CDR3 protein is one row after TCRdb ran MiXCR on the 5' RACE reads. The data hold about 1.8 million distinct CDR3 sequences, with about 50% observed a single time. Input material: blood. The receptors here all came from a woman between 35 and 50 years old in good health.

J is TRBJ1-2 and V is TRBV6-5, with TRBD1 matching over 7 bases. The CDR3 is made up of 16 amino acids. The trim removed 5 bases at V and 4 bases at J, leaving 13 bases unmatched. The germline V gene encodes CDR1 MNHEY and CDR2 SVGAGI. The CDR3 sequence is CASSKIQGLGSYGYTF. CDR3 bases: TGTGCCAGCAGTAAGATACAGGGGCTTGGGAGCTATGGCTACACCTTC.

This clonotype was observed a few times. CDR3 nucleotides: TGCAGCCCGTGGACATACGAGCAGTACTTC. Translation gives CSPWTYEQYF. This chain links TRBV29-1 with TRBJ2-7, with D tentatively TRBD1 (5 bases). Germline values: CDR1 SQVTM, CDR2 ANQGSEA. The V end lost 8 bases, the J end lost 4 bases, and 9 bases lay between the germline ends. There are 10 residues in the CDR3.

The V gene is TRBV28, the J gene TRBJ2-5; 9 bases line up with TRBD1. The assigned J gene may be wrong: the sequence end matches TRBJ2-7 better. Germline V gene sequence: CDR1 MDHEN, CDR2 SYDVKM. The CDR3 has 13 residues. This CDR3 reads CASRTGGRDEQYF. The CDR3 DNA sequence: TGTGCCAGCAGAACAGGGGGCCGAGACGAGCAGTACTTC.

This rearrangement joins TRBV12-3 or TRBV12-4 to TRBJ2-3; D might be TRBD2 (6 bases). This CDR3 is 14 amino acids long. Trimming left V 8 bases short and J 4 bases short, with 16 bases between. The CDR3 region is CASLPRGNADTQYF. The CDR3 DNA reads TGTGCCAGCCTTCCCCGGGGGAACGCAGATACGCAGTATTTT.

The chain combines TRBV3-1 with TRBJ2-7, with D possibly TRBD1 on 5 matching bases. Trimming took off 5 bases at V and 1 base at J, with 12 bases between the two ends. CDR1 and CDR2 (germline): LGHDT, YNNKEL (reference sequence). The CDR3 sequence is 14 residues long. The CDR3 bases are TGTGCCAGCAGCATAGACAGTTTTTCCTACGAGCAGTACTTC. It specifies CASSIDSFSYEQYF.

This clonotype has a handful of counts. The CDR3 DNA follows: TGCAGCGTTGTGGTAAACCAAGAGACCCAGTACTTC. It is translated as CSVVVNQETQYF. The chain carries TRBV29-1 and TRBJ2-5, with D uncertain. This CDR3 contains 12 residues. V was cut by 4 bases and J by 0 bases, with 6 bases left in between. CDR1 and CDR2 from the germline V gene are SQVTM and ANQGSEA.

V usage is TRBV5-1 and J usage is TRBJ2-1; the D gene is possibly TRBD1 (6 bases). CDR3 length equals 15 residues. Germline CDR1 is SGHRS and CDR2 is YFSETQ. Deletions cut 4 bases from V and 0 bases from J, with 11 bases between. CDR3 sequence: CASSVDSYSYNEQFF. The CDR3 nucleotides are TGCGCCAGCAGCGTGGACAGCTACTCCTACAATGAGCAGTTCTTC.

The chain joins TRBV6-5 to TRBJ2-5; D possibly corresponds to TRBD2 (6 bases). Trimming cost V 5 bases and J 11 bases, with 18 bases left between them. The CDR3 is made up of 13 amino acids. CDR1 and CDR2 from the germline V gene are MNHEY and SVGAGI. This chain's CDR3 is CASSRDFGNEQYF. CDR3 DNA sequence: TGTGCCAGCAGTCGGGACTTTGGCAATGAGCAGTACTTC.

As concerns this clonotype: At one end, the junction sequence differs from germline, possibly due to a read error. The CDR3 loop is CASSAVYSNQPKHF. CDR3 DNA sequence: TGTGCCAGCAGTGCAGTATATAGCAATCAGCCCAAGCATTTT. J is TRBJ1-5 and V is TRBV27, with D uncertain. The CDR3 length is 14 residues. Germline assignment: CDR1 MNHEY and CDR2 SMNVEV (reference sequence).

This clonotype was detected a few times. The V and J genes are TRBV12-3 or TRBV12-4 and TRBJ2-5, with 9 bases matching TRBD2. The CDR3 sequence is 16 residues long. Trimming at V came to 3 bases and at J to 4 bases, leaving 9 bases not matched to a gene. CDR3 nucleotides: TGTGCCAGCAGTTTGGATCTAGCGGGATCGGGAGAGACCCAGTACTTC. It is translated as CASSLDLAGSGETQYF.

As concerns this clonotype: A much more abundant neighbour one base away suggests this may be a read error. V usage is TRBV20-1 and J usage is TRBJ2-7; a weak D match, TRBD1 (6 bases). The DNA end favors TRBJ2-5, so the J call may be wrong. The length of the CDR3 is 13 residues. CDR1 DFQATT and CDR2 SNEGSKA come from the germline V gene (reference sequence). The CDR3 coding sequence is TGCAGTGCTAACCGGGACACCCAAGAGACCCAGTACTTC. As protein: CSANRDTQETQYF.

The rearrangement uses TRBV6-2 or TRBV6-3 and TRBJ2-7, with 8 bases identical to TRBD1. Germline loops: CDR1 MNHEY, CDR2 SVGEGT. CDR3 length: 15 residues. Trimming at V came to 2 bases and at J to 4 bases, leaving 7 bases not matched to a gene. CDR3 bases: TGTGCCAGCAGTTACCCTCGGACAGGGAGGTACGAGCAGTACTTC. The encoded protein is CASSYPRTGRYEQYF.

Only a few counts were recorded for this clonotype. The chain has TRBV27 and TRBJ2-3; D is unresolved. The ends were cut back, 6 bases at V and 6 bases at J, with 10 bases in the middle. The CDR3 contains 12 residues. Germline CDR1 is MNHEY and CDR2 is SMNVEV (reference sequence). The CDR3 is CASSEVGDTQYF. The CDR3 coding sequence is TGTGCCAGCAGCGAGGTTGGGGATACGCAGTATTTT.